This T cell receptor (beta chain) was found in a study of neurological immune-mediated disorders. Study-wide findings and caveats: The expanded clones of different subjects shared no CDR3 amino acid sequences (suggesting private repertoires in all groups). The greatest TCR clonal expansion appeared in HTLV-1-associated myelopathy and the smallest, falling below healthy controls, in multiple sclerosis.

The CDR3 loop spans 13 amino acids. V was shortened by 5 bases and J by 4 bases, with 9 bases between the two germline ends. CDR1 and CDR2 (germline): DFQATT, SNEGSKA (reference sequence). This clonotype was observed at least ten times. Its antigen is not known. The authors made cDNA by 5'RACE with 10-nucleotide random UMIs. In TCRdb, the 5' RACE reads were re-called with MiXCR into one record per CDR3 protein. The sample comprises fewer than 35,000 distinct CDR3 sequences, about 16% of which are singletons, and roughly 5% rests with the top ten. The time point here: technical triplicate 3. The source is a female donor with HTLV-1-associated myelopathy (HAM/TSP). Material: CD4+ T cells from blood. The V gene is TRBV20-1, the J gene TRBJ1-6; TRBD1 might be the D (5 bases). The CDR3 is CSASDRYNSPLHF. The CDR3 coding sequence is TGCAGTGCTTCCGACAGATATAATTCACCCCTCCACTTT.